The rows below give T cell receptor beta chains drawn from one sample of a study of T cells in localized non-small cell lung cancer. Only in-frame clones appear in the TCRdb table, and some are missing; sequencing was by immunoSEQ multiplex PCR. The sample records about 36,000 clones, around 88% being singletons. Sequences were derived from peripheral blood, sampled before any cancer treatment. These receptors were collected from a woman aged 40-75 years with stage I lung adenocarcinoma. The CDR3 runs from the conserved cysteine through the conserved F or W. Fields, in order: V gene, D gene, clone size, CDR3 length, J gene, CDR3 protein, CDR3 DNA. The D gene is left open where the match is weak. Not all rows give a size; the values are once, few, many and, for expanded clones, a class.

V: TRBV14
D: TRBD1
size: .
length: 12
J: TRBJ1-1
CDR3: CASSLGQGKAFF
DNA: TGTGCCAGCAGCCTGGGACAGGGCAAAGCTTTCTTT

V: TRBV2
D: .
size: .
length: 14
J: TRBJ1-2
CDR3: CASSAEATRGGYTF
DNA: TGTGCCAGCAGTGCGGAGGCAACAAGGGGTGGCTACACCTTC

V: TRBV4-2
D: .
size: .
length: 15
J: TRBJ1-1
CDR3: CASSQEGRGNTEAFF
DNA: TGTGCCAGCAGCCAAGAAGGGAGAGGGAACACTGAAGCTTTCTTT

V: TRBV7-9
D: .
size: .
length: 15
J: TRBJ2-3
CDR3: CASSLSRGGTDTQYF
DNA: TGTGCCAGCAGCTTAAGCAGGGGTGGTACAGATACGCAGTATTTT

V: TRBV28
D: .
size: .
length: 14
J: TRBJ1-5
CDR3: CASSSSGVGQPQHF
DNA: TGTGCCAGCAGTTCCTCGGGCGTGGGGCAGCCCCAGCATTTT

V: TRBV6-4
D: TRBD2
size: once
length: 15
J: TRBJ2-3
CDR3: CASSQLAGAADTQYF
DNA: TGTGCCAGCAGCCAACTAGCGGGGGCAGCAGATACGCAGTATTTT

V: TRBV5-1
D: TRBD2
size: .
length: 15
J: TRBJ2-2
CDR3: CASRPSGGYHGELFF
DNA: TGCGCCAGTCGCCCTAGCGGGGGGTATCACGGGGAGCTGTTTTTT

V: TRBV30
D: TRBD1
size: .
length: 14
J: TRBJ1-1
CDR3: CASILTGVKAEAFF
DNA: TGTGCCAGTATTTTGACAGGGGTGAAGGCTGAAGCTTTCTTT

V: TRBV19
D: TRBD1
size: once
length: 14
J: TRBJ1-4
CDR3: CASSGTGANEKLFF
DNA: TGTGCCAGTAGTGGGACAGGAGCAAATGAAAAACTGTTTTTT

V: TRBV27
D: TRBD1
size: .
length: 14
J: TRBJ2-7
CDR3: CASGSRQGAYEQYF
DNA: TGTGCCAGCGGGAGTAGACAGGGGGCTTACGAGCAGTACTTC

V: TRBV13
D: TRBD1
size: .
length: 13
J: TRBJ2-7
CDR3: CASSWGQGYEQYF
DNA: TGTGCCAGCAGCTGGGGACAGGGCTACGAGCAGTACTTC

V: TRBV18
D: TRBD2
size: .
length: 19
J: TRBJ2-3
CDR3: CASSPLPAGELTSTDTQYF
DNA: TGTGCCAGCTCACCGCTTCCAGCGGGGGAACTTACTAGCACAGATACGCAGTATTTT

V: TRBV5-1
D: .
size: .
length: 12
J: TRBJ2-7
CDR3: CASSLASVEQYF
DNA: TGCGCCAGCAGCTTGGCTTCAGTCGAGCAGTACTTC